Listed below are T cell receptor beta chains from one sample, sequenced in a study of CD8 T cell repertoires and HIV-1 epitope variants. For these receptors, no antigen is known. Repertoires were generated with immunoSEQ multiplex PCR, while TCRdb's copy carries only in-frame clones and drops some. The sample holds fewer than 6,500 clones; 55% to 70% are singletons and the top ten take 43%. The sequenced sample was cultured CD8+ T cells derived from PBMCs. These receptors were obtained from a male donor with HIV. Both conserved end residues are trimmed from each CDR3. A clone size is listed for some rows: how often the clone was seen (once, few, many), or a class if it is expanded.

clone size	V gene	J gene	CDR3 protein
few	TRBV19	TRBJ2-2	ASSLWEVSTGELF
-	TRBV28	TRBJ1-1	ASSFTNTEAF
once	TRBV19	TRBJ2-3	ASSIVAGAVDTQY
few	TRBV6-5	TRBJ1-5	ASSYTVTDQPQH
few	TRBV29-1	TRBJ2-7	SVEEAGHYEQY
-	TRBV6-6	TRBJ1-1	ASSYGATEAF
-	TRBV7-8	TRBJ1-1	ASSVRWGVAF
-	TRBV14	TRBJ2-7	ASSQYYEQY
-	TRBV5-6	TRBJ2-3	ASSSLLREVDTQY
-	TRBV6-4	TRBJ2-7	ASSDLGQVEQY
-	TRBV7-2	TRBJ2-7	ASSVPGQGYEQY
-	TRBV2	TRBJ2-2	ASTPGSGELF
-	TRBV5-4	TRBJ2-5	ASSFLTPQETQY
-	TRBV9	TRBJ1-2	ASRREGADYGYT
-	TRBV4-1	TRBJ1-1	ASSQNTGRTEAF
-	TRBV2	TRBJ2-7	ASMETGATGTYEQY
-	TRBV23-1	TRBJ1-1	ARVDRDTEAF
-	TRBV6-5	TRBJ2-7	ASSISPGQGYEQY
-	TRBV5-1	TRBJ1-2	ASSQEGGGEGRRSGYT
-	TRBV28	TRBJ1-2	ASSFQPNYGYT
-	TRBV6-5	TRBJ2-3	ASTPSRARTDTQY
-	TRBV5-8	TRBJ1-3	ASSFPGQRNTIY
few	TRBV19	TRBJ2-2	ASSIGDRGVGELF
large	TRBV5-6	TRBJ1-2	ASSDPGTGVLGA
once	TRBV11-2	TRBJ2-1	ASSPTSEYNEQF
-	TRBV5-4	TRBJ2-7	ASSFQGGSEQY
-	TRBV19	TRBJ2-7	ASSIDLTSGVYEQY
-	TRBV11-2	TRBJ2-7	ASSLSSHYEQY
-	TRBV30	TRBJ1-1	AWSATGGYTEAF
-	TRBV18	TRBJ1-1	ASSRDRGLRVNTEAF